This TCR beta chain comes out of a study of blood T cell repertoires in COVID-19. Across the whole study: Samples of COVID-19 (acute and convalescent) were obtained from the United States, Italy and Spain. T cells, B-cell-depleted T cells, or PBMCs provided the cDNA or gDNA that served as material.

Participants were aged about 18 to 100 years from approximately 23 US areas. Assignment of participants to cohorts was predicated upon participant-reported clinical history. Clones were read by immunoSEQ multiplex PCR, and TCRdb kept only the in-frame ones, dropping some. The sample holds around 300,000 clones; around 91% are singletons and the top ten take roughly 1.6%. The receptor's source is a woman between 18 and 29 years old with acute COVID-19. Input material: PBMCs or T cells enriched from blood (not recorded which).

CDR3 DNA: TGTGCCAGCAGTCAGTCCAGTACAGGGGATGGCTACACCTTC. Protein: CASSQSSTGDGYTF. The rearrangement links TRBV27 to TRBJ1-2; 7 bases are shared with TRBD1. V shed 5 bases and J 6 bases; nucleotides not matched to a gene: 9. The CDR3 length is 14 residues. The germline gives CDR1 MNHEY, CDR2 SMNVEV (reference sequence).